Described below is a single T cell receptor beta chain sequence and its context. It has no known antigen specificity. No much larger clonotype is one base removed from it; base qualities were not supplied. Receptors were amplified or captured by RT-PCR. Reads for this sample came from an Illumina HiSeq 2500. TCRdb handled the public reads itself, with Q25 trimming in fastp and clone calling in MiXCR, and kept productive beta chains. Rows are unified per CDR3 protein, each entry keeping the most common DNA and genes. In all, the sample holds hundreds of thousands of distinct CDR3 sequences, and 11% to 15% of those were seen once. Roughly 7.6% of the sample goes to the ten largest clones. The data originate from a study of response to subunit inactivated influenza vaccine (dated by TCRdb to 2017 to 2018). Regarding the study in general: Deep quantitative T cell receptor repertoire profiling was used in the study to track responses to a trivalent subunit inactivated influenza vaccine. Overall results and qualifications from the work: The authors suggested that each seasonal influenza vaccination may recruit only a limited number of new T cells.

The input for sequencing was PBMCs from blood, taken around two weeks before vaccination. This receptor was identified in a man aged 50-59 years who received an inactivated influenza vaccine. Donor details come from another sample of the same person, matched by shared clones.

In nucleotide form, the sequence is TGTGCCAGCAGCCAAACACGGCAGGGACAGGGGACCTACGAGCAGTACTTC. Translated, this is CASSQTRQGQGTYEQYF. This receptor chain uses TRBV11-2 and TRBJ2-7; TRBD1 matches 10 bases in the middle. Based on the germline V gene, the CDR1 and CDR2 sequences are SGHAT and FQNNGV. The CDR3 has 17 amino acids, counting the end cysteine and phenylalanine. Kept here is only the CDR3 DNA, which spans 51 bases and is read in frame from base 1. Germline trimming amounts to 5 bases on V and 2 bases on J, with 12 as the count of junction bases outside the gene matches.